This T cell receptor beta chain was identified in a study of a mutant IDH1 vaccine in newly diagnosed glioma. The overall study: Before enrollment, the patients had been treated with radiotherapy alone, temozolomide alone, or both together. Most of them had received both. Study-level results: Any relationship between pseudoprogression and changes in top peripheral T cell clonotypes seemed absent.

About this clone: Its antigen is unidentified.

Method: immunoSEQ multiplex PCR; TCRdb's copy keeps in-frame clones and lacks some. The data contain tens of thousands of clones, more than 60% of them singletons. The germline V gene has CDR1 SNHLY and CDR2 FYNNEI. The V end lost 6 bases, the J end lost 8 bases, and 14 bases lay between the germline ends. The CDR3 contains 14 residues. Time point in this sample: baseline, week 1 (first vaccination visit). The treatment: pre-vaccination baseline after standard-of-care therapy. The rearrangement links TRBV2 to TRBJ1-6; D not certain. The receptor's source is a woman aged 35 to 49 with glioma. Source: PBMCs, taken from a glioma patient treated with radiotherapy, temozolomide or both. CDR3 bases: TGTGCCAGCAGGGGCAGACTCAGTGATTCACCCCTCCACTTT. Its translation: CASRGRLSDSPLHF.